The entry below gives a single T cell receptor (beta chain) sequence along with its context. Generated by immunoSEQ multiplex PCR, the TCRdb table keeps only in-frame clones and is missing some. This table has over 350,000 clones, just under 95% appearing once. There are 16 residues in the CDR3. V shed 5 bases and J shed 1 base, with 16 bases lying between them. The germline gives CDR1 SNHLY, CDR2 FYNNEI. These data are taken from a study of shared T cell receptors in the human thymus. This TCR was recovered from a human donor. The sample taken for sequencing was thymocytes. The genes are TRBV2 and TRBJ2-3; the D gene is possibly TRBD2 (6 bases). The CDR3 coding sequence is TGTGCCAGCAGTCCGGGGAGGCATGGGGGCACAGATACGCAGTATTTT. Translation gives CASSPGRHGGTDTQYF. Full variable domain (rest looked up from reference TRBV2 and TRBJ2-3): EPEVTQTPSHQVTQMGQEVILRCVPISNHLYFYWYRQILGQKVEFLVSFYNNEISEKSEIFDDQFSVERPDGSNFTLKIRSTKLEDSAMYFCASSPGRHGGTDTQYFGPGTRLTVL.